Presented here are 14 T cell receptor beta chains from one specimen sequenced in a study of blood T cell repertoires in COVID-19. Profiling relied on immunoSEQ multiplex PCR, and the TCRdb table lists in-frame clones only, not all of them. The sample has about 280,000 clones, 80% to 90% seen once. Sequences were obtained from peripheral blood. The receptors derive from a woman in her 70s with acute or convalescent COVID-19.

The count of this clone is one. The same CDR3 can be traced to other DNA sequences in this sample. The chain couples TRBV18 to TRBJ1-5; D is uncertain. The CDR3 extends over 13 amino acids. Germline V gene lookup returns CDR1 KGHSH and CDR2 LQKENI. The V end was cut by 3 bases, the J end by 3 bases, with 6 bases between. In nucleotides, the CDR3 is TGTGCCAGCTCACCTAGTGACAATCAGCCCCAGCATTTT. This codes for CASSPSDNQPQHF. Full variable domain (missing parts from reference TRBV18 and TRBJ1-5): NAGVMQNPRHLVRRRGQEARLRCSPMKGHSHVYWYRQLPEEGLKFMVYLQKENIIDESGMPKERFSAEFPKEGPSILRIQQVVRGDSAAYFCASSPSDNQPQHFGDGTRLSIL.

The CDR3 nucleotides are TGTGCCACCAGCTGGGGACAGGAACTTGGAAACACCATATATTTT. It codes for CATSWGQELGNTIYF. The V and J genes are TRBV15 and TRBJ1-3, with 8 bases lining up with TRBD1. Germline CDR1 reads LNHNV; CDR2 reads YYDKDF (reference sequence). After removal of 5 bases from V and 3 bases from J, the junction contained 6 bases not matched to a gene. The CDR3 is 15 residues long.

This chain connects TRBV6-2 or TRBV6-3 to TRBJ2-5, with 9 bases that match TRBD1. Unmatched junction bases numbered 1, after V lost 0 bases and J lost 5 bases. Germline V gene sequence: CDR1 MNHEY, CDR2 SVGEGT. The CDR3 contains 14 residues. The CDR3 nucleotides are TGTGCCAGCAGTTACTCGACAGGGGGGGAGACCCAGTACTTC. Translated: CASSYSTGGETQYF.

V usage is TRBV19 and J usage is TRBJ1-1; the D gene is possibly TRBD1 (5 bases). V was shortened by 3 bases and J by 2 bases, with 16 bases between the two germline ends. The V gene's germline CDR1 is LNHDA and CDR2 SQIVND (reference sequence). This CDR3 has 16 amino acids. The CDR3 loop reads CASSIGSGFGNTEAFF. The CDR3 bases are TGTGCCAGTAGTATCGGGTCAGGGTTCGGCAACACTGAAGCTTTCTTT.

This rearrangement joins TRBV5-6 to TRBJ1-3, with 7 positions matching TRBD1. This CDR3 spans 16 amino acids. V shed 2 bases and J 0 bases; nucleotides not matched to a gene: 5. Germline CDR1 SGHDT, CDR2 YYEEEE. CDR3 bases: TGTGCCAGCAGCTTCAGGGGGGTCTCCTCTGGAAACACCATATATTTT. It encodes CASSFRGVSSGNTIYF.

J is TRBJ1-2 and V is TRBV3-1 (or the pseudogene TRBV3-2), with D possibly matching TRBD1 (5 bases). V gave up 3 bases and J gave up 4 bases, with 9 bases separating them. CDR1 is LGHDT and CDR2 is YNNKEL in the germline V gene (reference sequence). This CDR3 spans 13 amino acids. CDR3 sequence: CASSQTAFYGYTF. CDR3 DNA: TGTGCCAGCAGCCAGACAGCTTTCTATGGCTACACCTTC.

The J gene is TRBJ1-1, the V gene TRBV27, with a tentative D call TRBD1 (5 bases). Germline V gives CDR1 MNHEY, CDR2 SMNVEV (reference sequence). CDR3 length: 14 amino acids. V lost 7 bases, J lost 1 base, and 13 bases lay in between. The CDR3, as DNA: TGTGCCAGCACCGCCCTCGGGGGGAACACTGAAGCTTTCTTT. Translation gives CASTALGGNTEAFF.

The rearrangement joins TRBV3-1 (or the pseudogene TRBV3-2) to TRBJ1-4; 7 positions agree with TRBD1. Germline CDR1 LGHDT, CDR2 YNNKEL (reference sequence). The J segment lost 14 bases and the V segment lost 1 base, leaving 10 bases of the junction unmatched. The CDR3 consists of 14 residues. The CDR3 DNA reads TGTGCCAGCAGCCAAGGTGGGACAGCCAGAAGGCTGTTTTTT. Its translation: CASSQGGTARRLFF.

The rearrangement uses TRBV7-7 and TRBJ1-4, with 7 bases lining up with TRBD1. The CDR3 contains 15 residues. CDR1 SSHAT and CDR2 FNYEAQ come from the germline V gene (reference sequence). Germline trimming cut 5 bases from V and 6 bases from J; bases unmatched to any gene: 9. CDR3 protein: CASSPYRGGDEKLFF. The CDR3 coding sequence is TGTGCCAGCAGCCCCTACAGGGGTGGGGATGAAAAACTGTTTTTT.

The chain has TRBV10-2 and TRBJ1-2; 9 nucleotides align to TRBD1. Germline V gene lookup returns CDR1 WSHSY and CDR2 SAAADI. Germline trimming cut 10 bases from V and 7 bases from J; bases unmatched to any gene: 7. This CDR3 is built from 12 residues. The CDR3 sequence is CATGQGNGGYTF. For the CDR3, the DNA is TGCGCCACAGGACAGGGGAACGGTGGCTACACCTTC.

This clone occurred a few times. The chain uses TRBV10-2 and TRBJ1-1; D is perhaps TRBD1 (5 bases). Germline assignment: CDR1 WSHSY and CDR2 SAAADI. Between the trimmed V and J ends, which lost 3 bases and 4 bases, there was a span of 9 bases. This CDR3 region has 13 residues. CDR3 sequence: CASSDQGSTEAFF. The CDR3 DNA follows: TGCGCCAGCAGTGACCAGGGTAGCACTGAAGCTTTCTTT.

The rearrangement links TRBV2 to TRBJ2-7, with 8 positions matching TRBD1. CDR1 is SNHLY, CDR2 FYNNEI, per germline. Trimming cost V 8 bases and J 4 bases; bases outside gene matches: 13. The CDR3 runs to 15 residues. CDR3: CASGRQGTGVYEQYF. The CDR3 DNA is TGTGCCAGCGGGAGACAGGGGACGGGAGTTTACGAGCAGTACTTC.

The genes are TRBV10-3 and TRBJ1-5; 8 bases are a match to TRBD1. This CDR3 is 13 amino acids long. J gave up 7 bases and V 10 bases, and 9 bases lay outside the gene matches. The germline V gene has CDR1 ENHRY and CDR2 SYGVKD. In nucleotides, the CDR3 is TGTGCCACGGACAGGGACGGAATCCAGCCCCAGCATTTT. It is translated as CATDRDGIQPQHF.

The chain is built from TRBV11-2 and TRBJ1-2; 8 nucleotides agree with TRBD1. The V and J ends lost 5 bases and 5 bases, in that order; junction bases with no gene match: 4. The CDR3 has 13 amino acids. Germline-derived CDR1 and CDR2 are SGHAT and FQNNGV. As DNA, the CDR3 is TGTGCCAGCAGCATAGGACAGGGTTATGGCTACACCTTC. This encodes CASSIGQGYGYTF.